This T cell receptor beta chain was sequenced in a study of OX40 agonist ivuxolimab in advanced cancers. Study in general: Eligibility rules accepted prior anti-PD-1, anti-PD-L1 or anti-CTLA-4 therapy, and roughly 40% had some. Partial responses were observed in three patients, of whom one had hepatocellular carcinoma and two had cutaneous melanoma. Findings and caveats of the study: CD4+ and CD8+ blood T cells expanded clonally by week 6 at 0.1 to 3.0 mg/kg.

Regarding this clone: Its antigen is still unknown.

Sequencing was performed with immunoSEQ multiplex PCR; in TCRdb, only in-frame clones are kept and a portion is missing. This table holds around 38,000 clones, approximately 86% found once. This receptor was identified in an adult with an advanced solid tumor such as melanoma, head and neck, liver or kidney cancer. The material sequenced was CD4+ or CD8+ T cells sorted from blood, taken in a trial of the OX40 agonist ivuxolimab.

CDR3 sequence: CASSLAILGGDTQYF. CDR3 DNA sequence: TGTGCCAGCAGCTTAGCGATTCTGGGGGGAGATACGCAGTATTTT. This sequence joins TRBV7-2 and TRBJ2-3, with D tentatively TRBD2 (6 bases). CDR1 is SGHTA and CDR2 is FQGNSA in the germline V gene. Between the trimmed V and J ends, which lost 0 bases and 5 bases, there was a span of 12 bases. CDR3 length: 15 amino acids.